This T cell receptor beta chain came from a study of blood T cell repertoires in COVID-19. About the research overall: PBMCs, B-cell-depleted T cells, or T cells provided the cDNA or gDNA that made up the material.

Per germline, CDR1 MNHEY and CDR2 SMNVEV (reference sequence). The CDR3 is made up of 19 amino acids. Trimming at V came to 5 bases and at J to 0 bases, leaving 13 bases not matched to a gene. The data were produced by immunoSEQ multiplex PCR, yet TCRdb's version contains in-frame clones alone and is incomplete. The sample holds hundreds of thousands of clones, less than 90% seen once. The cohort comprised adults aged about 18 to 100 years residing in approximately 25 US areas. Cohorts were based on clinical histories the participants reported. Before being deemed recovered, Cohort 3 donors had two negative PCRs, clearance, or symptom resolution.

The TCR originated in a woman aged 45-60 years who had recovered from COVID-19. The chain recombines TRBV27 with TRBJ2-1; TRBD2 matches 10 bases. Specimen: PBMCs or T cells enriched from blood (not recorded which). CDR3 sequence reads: CASSPRTSGRSNSYNEQFF. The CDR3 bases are TGTGCCAGCAGTCCAAGGACTAGCGGACGTTCGAACTCCTACAATGAGCAGTTCTTC.